This TCR beta chain was identified in a study of blood T cell repertoires in COVID-19. Overall study context: Acute-phase and convalescent COVID-19 samples originated in the United States, Italy and Spain. Nucleic acid was either cDNA or gDNA, and it came from T cells, B-cell-depleted T cells, or PBMCs.

Germline V lookup: CDR1 SGHNT, CDR2 YENEEA. This CDR3 contains 14 residues. J lost 5 bases, V lost 4 bases, and 7 bases had no gene match. Clones were read by immunoSEQ multiplex PCR, and TCRdb kept only the in-frame ones, dropping some. The sample carries roughly 700,000 clones, 75% to 90% recorded once. The sample was peripheral blood. The rearrangement uses TRBV11-3 and TRBJ2-5, with 7 bases that match TRBD2. The source of this sequence is a woman aged 18 to 35 with acute or convalescent COVID-19. CDR3 region: CASSSGTKRETQYF. CDR3 nucleotides: TGTGCCAGCAGCTCGGGGACTAAACGGGAGACCCAGTACTTC. The full variable domain, with the rest looked up from reference TRBV11-3 and TRBJ2-5, is EAGVVQSPRYKIIEKKQPVAFWCNPISGHNTLYWYLQNLGQGPELLIRYENEEAVDDSQLPKDRFSAERLKGVDSTLKIQPAELGDSAVYLCASSSGTKRETQYFGPGTRLLVL.